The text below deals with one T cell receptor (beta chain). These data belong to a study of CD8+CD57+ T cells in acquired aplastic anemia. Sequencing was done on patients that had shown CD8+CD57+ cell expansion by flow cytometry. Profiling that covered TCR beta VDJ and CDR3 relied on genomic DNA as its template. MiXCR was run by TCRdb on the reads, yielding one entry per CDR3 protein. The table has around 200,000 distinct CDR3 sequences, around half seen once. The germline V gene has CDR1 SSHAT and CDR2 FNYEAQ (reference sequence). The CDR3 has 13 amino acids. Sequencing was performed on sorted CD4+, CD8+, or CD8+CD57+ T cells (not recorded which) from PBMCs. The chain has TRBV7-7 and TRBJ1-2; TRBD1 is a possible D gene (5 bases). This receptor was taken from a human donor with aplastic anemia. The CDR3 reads CAIFVGGNYGYTF. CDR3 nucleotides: TGTGCAATCTTTGTCGGGGGTAACTATGGCTACACCTTC. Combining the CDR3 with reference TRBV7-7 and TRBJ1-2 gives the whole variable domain GAGVSQSPRYKVTKRGQDVTLRCDPISSHATLYWYQQALGQGPEFLTYFNYEAQPDKSGLPSDRFSAERPEGSISTLTIQRTEQRDSAMYRCAIFVGGNYGYTFGSGTRLTVV.